A single sample gave rise to the 21 T cell receptor beta chains below, sequenced in a study of T cells in Graves' hyperthyroidism and ophthalmopathy. What was amplified from RNA transcripts were TCR beta CDR3 regions. The study used the HTBI primer set for a first-round RT-PCR of the TCR CDR3. TCRdb re-analysed the multiplex PCR reads in MiXCR, keeping a single row per CDR3 protein. The sample holds 600,000 to 800,000 distinct CDR3 sequences, 35% seen once. The sequenced sample was blood. The source of these receptors is a woman aged 40 to 50 with Graves' hyperthyroidism.

The chain joins TRBV20-1 to TRBJ2-5, with 8 nucleotides matching TRBD2. Unmatched junction bases numbered 9, after V lost 4 bases and J lost 5 bases. Germline-derived CDR1 and CDR2 are DFQATT and SNEGSKA (reference sequence). The CDR3 spans 14 residues. Here the CDR3 reads CSAMGPGGQETQYF. DNA of the CDR3: TGCAGTGCTATGGGGCCGGGAGGGCAGGAGACCCAGTACTTC.

This clonotype was detected a few times. This rearrangement joins TRBV7-9 to TRBJ1-5; TRBD1 matches 7 bases. CDR1 is SEHNR, CDR2 FQNEAQ, per germline (reference sequence). Losses at the gene ends were 4 bases for V and 3 bases for J; bases not matched to a gene: 6. The CDR3 runs to 15 residues. CDR3 bases: TGTGCCAGCAGCTCCCAGGGGGATAACAATCAGCCCCAGCATTTT. It is translated as CASSSQGDNNQPQHF.

The chain employs TRBV30 and TRBJ2-5; 8 positions match TRBD2. This CDR3 comprises 14 residues. The junction had 9 bases not matched to a gene; V was cut back by 4 bases and J by 5 bases. CDR1 is GTSNPN, CDR2 SVGIG, per germline (reference sequence). The CDR3 loop reads CAWMKAGDVETQYF. In DNA form, the CDR3 reads TGTGCCTGGATGAAAGCGGGAGATGTGGAGACCCAGTACTTC.

The gene calls are TRBV20-1 and TRBJ1-6; 7 bases map to TRBD1. V dropped 3 bases and J dropped 9; count of bases not matched to a gene: 5. The CDR3 runs 13 residues. Per germline, CDR1 DFQATT and CDR2 SNEGSKA (reference sequence). CDR3 in DNA: TGCAGTGCTAGGAGACAGGGCAGTTCACCCCTCCACTTT. The encoded protein is CSARRQGSSPLHF.

The chain couples TRBV7-7 to TRBJ1-3, with D tentatively TRBD1 (6 bases). Trimming took off 4 bases at V and 9 bases at J, with 16 bases between the two ends. The CDR3 loop spans 14 amino acids. Germline V gene data show CDR1 as SSHAT and CDR2 as FNYEAQ (reference sequence). CDR3 sequence: CASSSLQGGGTIYF. The CDR3 DNA sequence: TGTGCCAGCAGCTCCTTACAGGGCGGGGGCACCATATATTTT.

This clonotype has just a few counts. The V call is TRBV7-6, the J call TRBJ1-4; possibly TRBD1 for D (6 bases). The germline V gene has CDR1 SGHVS and CDR2 FNYEAQ. CDR3 size: 15 residues. Between the trimmed V and J ends, which lost 2 bases and 5 bases, there was a span of 12 bases. As DNA, the CDR3 is TGTGCCAGCAGCTTATCCCCCGGGACAAATGAAAAACTGTTTTTT. Amino acids: CASSLSPGTNEKLFF.

This clonotype was seen only a few times. The J gene is TRBJ2-7, the V gene TRBV19; 7 nucleotides align to TRBD2. J gave up 2 bases and V 5 bases, and 12 bases lay outside the gene matches. Germline V gives CDR1 LNHDA, CDR2 SQIVND (reference sequence). This CDR3 has 16 residues. The CDR3 region has the DNA TGTGCCAGTAGTGTCTTCCCGGGACTACCCACCTACGAGCAGTACTTC. It is translated as CASSVFPGLPTYEQYF. Drawing the rest from reference TRBV19 and TRBJ2-7, the complete variable domain is DGGITQSPKYLFRKEGQNVTLSCEQNLNHDAMYWYRQDPGQGLRLIYYSQIVNDFQKGDIAEGYSVSREKKESFPLTVTSAQKNPTAFYLCASSVFPGLPTYEQYFGPGTRLTVT.

The genes are TRBV7-9 and TRBJ1-6, with a tentative D call TRBD1 (5 bases). There are 15 residues in the CDR3. Germline values: CDR1 SEHNR, CDR2 FQNEAQ (reference sequence). Trimming cost V 5 bases and J 14 bases, with 22 bases left between them. In nucleotides, the CDR3 is TGTGCCAGCAGCCCGGGTGGTGGGGGGGTCTTGGCCCTCCACTTT. Its translation: CASSPGGGGVLALHF. The whole variable domain, remainder taken from reference TRBV7-9 and TRBJ1-6, is DTGVSQNPRHKITKRGQNVTFRCDPISEHNRLYWYRQTLGQGPEFLTYFQNEAQLEKSRLLSDRFSAERPKGSFSTLEIQRTEQGDSAMYLCASSPGGGGVLALHFGNGTRLTVT.

Only a few counts were recorded for this clonotype. The chain recombines TRBV6-5 with TRBJ2-6; 9 bases agree with TRBD1. J lost 4 bases, V lost 4 bases, and 5 bases had no gene match. This CDR3 has 16 residues. Germline lookup yields CDR1 MNHEY and CDR2 SVGAGI. This CDR3 reads CASSFGQGLGANVLTF. The CDR3 DNA reads as TGTGCCAGCAGTTTTGGACAGGGGTTAGGGGCCAACGTCCTGACTTTC.

On this clonotype: A much larger clone sits a single nucleotide away, making a read error possible. J is TRBJ1-5 and V is TRBV19; no reliable D call. This CDR3 spans 15 amino acids. Germline-derived CDR1 and CDR2 are LNHDA and SQIVND (reference sequence). The CDR3 loop reads CASNALTRANQPRHF. The CDR3 DNA sequence: TGTGCCAGTAACGCCCTGACGAGGGCTAATCAGCCCCGGCATTTT.

V is TRBV7-2 and J is TRBJ2-2; 8 nucleotides line up with TRBD2. Per germline, CDR1 SGHTA and CDR2 FQGNSA. Trimming at V came to 5 bases and at J to 3 bases, leaving 5 bases not matched to a gene. The CDR3 totals 15 residues. CDR3 coding DNA: TGTGCCAGCAGCCCATGGACTAGCCACACCGGGGAGCTGTTTTTT. Translation gives CASSPWTSHTGELFF.

This clonotype has a count of ten or more. The chain uses TRBV7-2 and TRBJ2-7; D tentatively reads TRBD1 or TRBD2 (5 bases each). Per germline, CDR1 SGHTA and CDR2 FQGNSA. V was clipped by 5 bases and J by 0 bases, with 11 bases between them. The CDR3 spans 14 residues. CDR3 DNA sequence: TGTGCCAGCAGCGGGGGAGAGAGCTCCTACGAGCAGTACTTC. As protein: CASSGGESSYEQYF.

The rearrangement joins TRBV24-1 to TRBJ2-3, with TRBD2 matching 8 bases. CDR1 KGHDR and CDR2 SFDVKD come from the germline V gene. CDR3 length equals 15 residues. V was pared by 2 bases and J by 5 bases, with 5 bases of the junction left unmatched. This CDR3 reads CATSDSAGGIDTQYF. DNA for the CDR3: TGTGCCACCAGTGATTCGGCGGGGGGAATAGATACGCAGTATTTT.

The chain joins TRBV12-5 to TRBJ2-5, with 8 bases that match TRBD2. The CDR3 extends over 15 amino acids. Germline V CDR1 and CDR2: LGHNT, FRNRAP. Here the CDR3 reads CASSQTGGRGETQYF. CDR3 DNA: TGTGCCAGCAGCCAGACGGGAGGGCGAGGGGAGACCCAGTACTTC.

This clonotype was counted many times. The gene calls are TRBV15 and TRBJ2-5; 7 positions agree with TRBD2. The CDR3 runs to 17 residues. CDR1 LNHNV and CDR2 YYDKDF come from the germline V gene (reference sequence). V gave up 1 base and J gave up 4 bases; unmatched junction bases: 12. The CDR3 bases are TGTGCCACCAGCAGAGGAAGGGGAGGGATTGAAGCAGAGACCCAGTACTTC. Residues: CATSRGRGGIEAETQYF.

This clonotype has more than one count but fewer than ten. The chain couples TRBV2 to TRBJ2-7; D not certain. Germline values: CDR1 SNHLY, CDR2 FYNNEI. Trimming shortened V by 4 bases and J by 4 bases, and 17 bases separated the two germline ends. CDR3 length: 15 residues. The CDR3 sequence is CASSVGISSQYEQYF. The CDR3 DNA follows: TGTGCCAGCAGTGTCGGAATCTCGAGTCAGTACGAGCAGTACTTC.

The gene calls are TRBV6-5 and TRBJ1-4; no clear D. Germline V lookup: CDR1 MNHEY, CDR2 SVGAGI. The CDR3 covers 15 residues. Trimming took 5 bases from V and 8 from J, leaving 18 bases between them. CDR3 loop: CASSRRGQAEEKLFF. CDR3 sequence (DNA): TGTGCCAGCAGTCGACGCGGGCAGGCGGAGGAAAAACTGTTTTTT.

This clonotype occurred many times. V usage is TRBV2 and J usage is TRBJ1-6, with D unclear. This CDR3 has 12 residues. Deletions cut 5 bases from V and 8 bases from J, with 7 bases between. The germline V gene encodes CDR1 SNHLY and CDR2 FYNNEI. Here the CDR3 reads CASSLLYSPLHF. The CDR3 DNA follows: TGTGCCAGCAGTTTACTCTATTCACCCCTCCACTTT.

This clonotype was observed many times. The chain combines TRBV7-9 with TRBJ2-7; TRBD1 matches at 7 bases. Germline-derived CDR1 and CDR2 are SEHNR and FQNEAQ (reference sequence). The CDR3 is 13 amino acids. Losses at the gene ends were 5 bases for V and 4 bases for J; bases not matched to a gene: 5. The CDR3, as DNA: TGTGCCAGCAGCACGGGACAGAATTACGAGCAGTACTTC. Translation: CASSTGQNYEQYF.

The V gene is TRBV30, the J gene TRBJ1-1; 7 nucleotides agree with TRBD1. The V segment lost 3 bases and the J segment 5 bases; nucleotides outside the gene matches: 3. This CDR3 is 12 amino acids long. From germline, CDR1 is GTSNPN and CDR2 SVGIG (reference sequence). CDR3 region: CAWRRDRTEAFF. For the CDR3, the DNA is TGTGCCTGGAGGCGGGACAGAACTGAAGCTTTCTTT.

This clonotype was observed a few times. J is TRBJ1-5 and V is TRBV29-1; possible D gene TRBD1, 5 bases. The germline V gene encodes CDR1 SQVTM and CDR2 ANQGSEA. The CDR3 covers 14 residues. V was pared by 5 bases and J by 4 bases, with 15 bases between. CDR3 protein: CSVTWQGQNQPQHF. The CDR3 DNA sequence: TGCAGCGTTACGTGGCAGGGCCAAAATCAGCCCCAGCATTTT.